The 23 T cell receptor beta chains below were found in one sample sequenced in a study of graft-versus-host responses after intestinal transplantation. Sequenced by immunoSEQ multiplex PCR; TCRdb stores in-frame clones only, minus some. The table has 90,000 to 120,000 clones, about 87% seen once; the top ten hold less than 0.85%. What these receptors recognize is not known. The sequencing used unstimulated CD4+ T cells sorted from spleen or lymph node cells, collected before transplant. All receptors come from a human donor who was the organ donor for an intestinal transplant.

The chain employs TRBV4-1 and TRBJ2-7, with 12 bases matching TRBD2. This CDR3 is built from 15 residues. Trimming cost V 4 bases and J 2 bases; bases outside gene matches: 3. Germline CDR1 reads MGHRA; CDR2 reads YSYEKL. Here the CDR3 DNA reads TGCGCCAGCAGCCTGACTAGCGGGAGCCCCTACGAGCAGTACTTC. Amino acids: CASSLTSGSPYEQYF.

V gene TRBV6-7 combines with J gene TRBJ2-7; D gene ambiguous. TRBV6-7 is filed as an ORF, its function uncertain. The CDR3 runs 14 residues. The V end lost 5 bases, the J end lost 2 bases, and 13 bases lay between the germline ends. CDR3 region: CASSPRTRTYEQYF. Written as DNA, the CDR3 is TGTGCCAGCAGTCCACGGACCCGCACCTACGAGCAGTACTTC.

V usage is TRBV6-6 and J usage is TRBJ1-5; D gene uncertain. The V gene lost 4 bases and the J gene lost 0 bases, with 4 bases spanning the gap. The germline V gene has CDR1 MNHNY and CDR2 SVGAGI (reference sequence). This CDR3 has 13 residues. As DNA, the CDR3 is TGTGCCAGCAGTTGGGATAGCAATCAGCCCCAGCATTTT. Its translation is CASSWDSNQPQHF.

The genes are TRBV6-1 and TRBJ1-5; 8 bases are shared with TRBD1. V lost 5 bases and J lost 6; bases outside the gene matches: 6. The length of the CDR3 is 14 residues. The germline CDR1 and CDR2 sequences are MNHNS and SASEGT. The DNA of the CDR3 is TGTGCCAGCAGTCCGCGACAGGGGTCTCAGCCCCAGCATTTT. It yields the protein CASSPRQGSQPQHF.

The genes are TRBV27 and TRBJ1-6; D may be TRBD1 (5 bases). Germline CDR1 and CDR2: MNHEY and SMNVEV (reference sequence). V lost 0 bases and J 2 bases, leaving 5 bases between the germline ends. CDR3 length equals 15 residues. CDR3 protein: CASSLSGAYNSPLHF. The DNA of the CDR3 is TGTGCCAGCAGTTTATCGGGGGCCTATAATTCACCCCTCCACTTT.

The chain recombines TRBV11-2 with TRBJ2-3; maybe TRBD2 (7 bases). CDR3 size: 16 residues. Trimming pared 1 base from V and 3 bases from J, leaving 14 bases between. Germline V gives CDR1 SGHAT, CDR2 FQNNGV. For the CDR3, the DNA is TGTGCCAGCAGCTTAGTTCCTAGGGGGGGTACAGATACGCAGTATTTT. Its translation is CASSLVPRGGTDTQYF.

This chain connects TRBV5-7 to TRBJ2-1; 9 bases line up with TRBD1. TRBV5-7 is annotated as an ORF whose role is uncertain. The ends lost 0 bases at V and 7 bases at J; junction bases unmatched: 11. The CDR3 runs to 17 residues. CDR3 bases: TGTGCCAGCAGCTTGGTGTTAGGGCGGACAGGGGCAAATGAGCAGTTCTTC. This sequence encodes CASSLVLGRTGANEQFF.

The rearrangement uses TRBV21-1 and TRBJ2-1; TRBD1 is the table's D call, not checked against the DNA. TRBV21-1 is flagged as a pseudogene. This CDR3 has 15 residues. CDR3 amino acids: CASSNRDRGKNEQFF. The CDR3 DNA reads as TGTGCCAGCAGCAACCGGGACAGGGGAAAAAATGAGCAGTTCTTC.

V usage is TRBV19 and J usage is TRBJ2-7; 11 bases match TRBD1. From germline, CDR1 is LNHDA and CDR2 SQIVND (reference sequence). The V gene end was trimmed by 5 bases and the J gene end by 7 bases; junction bases not matched to a gene: 10. This CDR3 region has 15 residues. CDR3 amino acids: CASSAHGQGAKEQYF. The CDR3 region has the DNA TGTGCCAGTAGTGCCCACGGACAGGGGGCTAAAGAGCAGTACTTC.

The chain combines TRBV7-3 with TRBJ2-2; no firm D call. The CDR3 is made up of 14 amino acids. Trimming pared 5 bases from V and 0 bases from J, leaving 7 bases between. The V gene's germline CDR1 is SGHTA and CDR2 FQGTGA. CDR3 coding DNA: TGTGCCAGCAGCCCCCAGCCGAACACCGGGGAGCTGTTTTTT. It yields the protein CASSPQPNTGELFF.

V usage is TRBV10-3 and J usage is TRBJ1-2; D not certain. The CDR3 contains 11 residues. Germline assignment: CDR1 ENHRY and CDR2 SYGVKD. V dropped 4 bases and J dropped 5 bases, with 5 bases sitting between them. CDR3 sequence reads: CAISVTYGYTF. CDR3 coding DNA: TGTGCCATCAGTGTAACTTATGGCTACACCTTC.

The CDR3: CASKVSSYEQYF. CDR3 nucleotide sequence: TGTGCCAGCAAAGTAAGCTCCTACGAGCAGTACTTC. The rearrangement uses TRBV7-3 and TRBJ2-7, with D hard to call. This CDR3 comprises 12 residues. Germline V gene data show CDR1 as SGHTA and CDR2 as FQGTGA. Trimming cost V 7 bases and J 0 bases, with 7 bases left between them.

The J gene is TRBJ2-7, the V gene TRBV4-1; 7 bases align to TRBD2. Losses at the gene ends were 1 base for V and 2 bases for J; bases not matched to a gene: 2. CDR1 is MGHRA and CDR2 is YSYEKL in the germline V gene. The CDR3 runs 14 residues. The CDR3, as DNA: TGCGCCAGCAGCCAAGCAGGGACTACCTACGAGCAGTACTTC. Translation gives CASSQAGTTYEQYF.

The chain combines TRBV5-1 with TRBJ2-1; TRBD2 is a possible D gene (6 bases). Germline-derived CDR1 and CDR2 are SGHRS and YFSETQ. The CDR3 is 13 amino acids. V gave up 4 bases and J gave up 8 bases, with 13 bases separating them. CDR3 in amino acids: CASSRDFVDEQFF. The CDR3 bases are TGCGCCAGCAGCAGGGACTTCGTTGATGAGCAGTTCTTC.

V gene TRBV5-1 combines with J gene TRBJ1-1, with D hard to call. Trimming shortened V by 2 bases and J by 0 bases, and 14 bases separated the two germline ends. CDR3 length: 16 amino acids. CDR1 is SGHRS, CDR2 YFSETQ, per germline. The CDR3, as DNA: TGCGCCAGCAGCTTACAGTTGGCGGAGGTGAACACTGAAGCTTTCTTT. It is translated as CASSLQLAEVNTEAFF.

The V gene is TRBV30, the J gene TRBJ1-4; no reliable D call. The CDR3 runs to 13 residues. CDR1 is GTSNPN and CDR2 is SVGIG in the germline V gene (reference sequence). Trimming cost V 2 bases and J 7 bases, with 11 bases left between them. The CDR3 DNA follows: TGTGCCTGGAGTCCCCAGGAGGGTGAAAAACTGTTTTTT. Translated, it gives CAWSPQEGEKLFF.

The chain joins TRBV5-1 to TRBJ2-1; 7 bases align to TRBD2. This CDR3 is built from 16 residues. Germline V CDR1 and CDR2: SGHRS, YFSETQ. V dropped 0 bases and J dropped 1; count of bases not matched to a gene: 4. The CDR3 bases are TGCGCCAGCAGCTTGGGGGAGCGGGGTTCCTACAATGAGCAGTTCTTC. Amino acids: CASSLGERGSYNEQFF.

The chain carries TRBV10-3 and TRBJ2-5, with no clear D. The V gene's germline CDR1 is ENHRY and CDR2 SYGVKD. The CDR3 length is 13 residues. V was cut by 0 bases and J by 3 bases, with 5 bases left in between. The CDR3 sequence is CAISESDKETQYF. The CDR3, as DNA: TGTGCCATCAGTGAGTCCGATAAAGAGACCCAGTACTTC.

This sequence joins TRBV27 and TRBJ2-3; 13 nucleotides match TRBD2. Trimming took 5 bases from V and 0 from J; bases not matched to a gene: 11. Germline CDR1 reads MNHEY; CDR2 reads SMNVEV (reference sequence). CDR3 length equals 19 residues. CDR3 in DNA: TGTGCCAGCAGTAGGACTAGCGGGGGATACGCACCTAGCACAGATACGCAGTATTTT. Translated: CASSRTSGGYAPSTDTQYF.

The chain employs TRBV20-1 and TRBJ2-7; D call uncertain. Trimming left V 6 bases short and J 2 bases short, with 5 bases between. Per germline, CDR1 DFQATT and CDR2 SNEGSKA (reference sequence). The CDR3 extends over 10 amino acids. Written as DNA, the CDR3 is TGCAGTGCAGGGACCTACGAGCAGTACTTC. Protein sequence: CSAGTYEQYF.

This clone was seen only a few times. The rearrangement uses TRBV5-1 and TRBJ2-3; D remains unclear. Trimming removed 0 bases from V and 8 bases from J, with 4 bases in between. The CDR3 has 11 amino acids. CDR1 and CDR2 from the germline V gene are SGHRS and YFSETQ. CDR3 in amino acids: CASSLAGTQYF. CDR3 DNA sequence: TGCGCCAGCAGCTTGGCGGGTACGCAGTATTTT. The complete variable domain, with remaining parts taken from reference TRBV5-1 and TRBJ2-3, reads KAGVTQTPRYLIKTRGQQVTLSCSPISGHRSVSWYQQTPGQGLQFLFEYFSETQRNKGNFPGRFSGRQFSNSRSEMNVSTLELGDSALYLCASSLAGTQYFGPGTRLTVL.

The chain uses TRBV5-1 and TRBJ2-7; maybe TRBD1 (6 bases). Germline V gene lookup returns CDR1 SGHRS and CDR2 YFSETQ. V gave up 2 bases and J gave up 5 bases, with 14 bases separating them. The CDR3 has 14 residues. This CDR3 is CASSFTGNSHEQYF. CDR3 coding DNA: TGCGCCAGCAGCTTCACAGGGAATAGTCACGAGCAGTACTTC.

This chain links TRBV11-2 with TRBJ1-1; no clear D gene. This CDR3 comprises 14 residues. CDR1 is SGHAT, CDR2 FQNNGV, per germline. V was cut by 1 base and J by 4 bases, with 10 bases left in between. CDR3 loop: CASSLVEGTTEAFF. The CDR3 bases are TGTGCCAGCAGCTTAGTCGAGGGCACCACTGAAGCTTTCTTT.